The entry that follows covers one T cell receptor beta chain sequence. Its antigen is not yet known. No much larger clonotype is one base removed from it; base qualities were not supplied. The data derive from a study of control samples from healthy donors and cancer patients (dated by TCRdb to the early 2020s). Receptor amplification or capture employed the immunoSEQ multiplex PCR assay. The clones in this table, taken by TCRdb from immuneACCESS, are in-frame only. Not every clone is retained; where verified, under half of the shortfall comes from an unresolved V gene, and the cause of the rest is unknown. Present in this sample are fewer than 25,000 clones, 75% to 85% of which were seen just once. Approximately 25% of the sample is taken by the ten largest. In the germline V gene, CDR1 corresponds to SGHDT and CDR2 to YYEEEE. The germline ends are 9 bases apart after V is trimmed by 1 base and J by 5 bases. The CDR3 covers 13 residues, taking in both the cysteine and the phenylalanine. This entry keeps only the CDR3 DNA: 39 bases, framed from base 1.

The chain is encoded by TRBV5-6 joined to TRBJ2-5; the D gene remains uncertain. This receptor was taken from a man aged 55 to 70 with head and neck cancer. What was sequenced was PBMCs. The DNA sequence is as follows: TGTGCCAGCAGCTTGTCGTCGTCGGAGACCCAGTACTTC. It translates as CASSLSSSETQYF. The full variable domain, completed from the reference TRBV5-6 and TRBJ2-5 proteins outside the CDR3, reads DAGVTQSPTHLIKTRGQQVTLRCSPKSGHDTVSWYQQALGQGPQFIFQYYEEEERQRGNFPDRFSGHQFPNYSSELNVNALLLGDSALYLCASSLSSSETQYFGPGTRLLVL.